These T cell receptor beta chains were read from a single sample in a study of graft-versus-host responses after intestinal transplantation. Clones were read by immunoSEQ multiplex PCR, and TCRdb kept only the in-frame ones, dropping some. The profile covers about 46,000 clones, with 85% to 95% appearing a single time and under 7.5% taken by the ten largest. The material was PBMCs, obtained about 120 weeks after a first intestinal transplant, on the day of a second. All receptors derive from a human patient who received an intestinal transplant, so some T cells may come from the graft donor. The CDR3 runs from the conserved cysteine through the conserved F or W. A D gene is named only where the DNA matches it firmly. Expanded clones get a size class; other rows say once, few or many, or leave the size out.

v_call: TRBV19; j_call: TRBJ1-2; d_call: -; clone_size: -; cdr3_aa: CASSIGTALTYGYTF; cdr3_nt: TGTGCCAGTAGTATAGGAACAGCCCTTACCTATGGCTACACCTTC
v_call: TRBV25-1; j_call: TRBJ2-5; d_call: -; clone_size: -; cdr3_aa: CASSDATGSQETQYF; cdr3_nt: TGTGCCAGCAGTGACGCCACAGGTTCCCAAGAGACCCAGTACTTC
v_call: TRBV14; j_call: TRBJ2-6; d_call: -; clone_size: -; cdr3_aa: CASSQYPVSGANVLTF; cdr3_nt: TGTGCCAGCAGCCAGTACCCAGTCTCTGGGGCCAACGTCCTGACTTTC
v_call: TRBV28; j_call: TRBJ2-7; d_call: -; clone_size: -; cdr3_aa: CASRPDGKPMGYEQYF; cdr3_nt: TGTGCCAGCAGACCAGACGGAAAACCCATGGGCTACGAGCAGTACTTC
v_call: TRBV6-1; j_call: TRBJ2-7; d_call: -; clone_size: -; cdr3_aa: CASRPQGGAWEQYF; cdr3_nt: TGTGCCAGCAGACCACAGGGGGGGGCGTGGGAGCAGTACTTC
v_call: TRBV5-1; j_call: TRBJ1-3; d_call: -; clone_size: -; cdr3_aa: CASSFSVGATGNTIYF; cdr3_nt: TGCGCCAGCAGCTTCTCGGTTGGGGCAACTGGAAACACCATATATTTT
v_call: TRBV19; j_call: TRBJ2-6; d_call: -; clone_size: -; cdr3_aa: CASTDGGANVLTF; cdr3_nt: TGTGCCAGTACCGACGGAGGGGCCAACGTCCTGACTTTC
v_call: TRBV5-8; j_call: TRBJ2-7; d_call: -; clone_size: -; cdr3_aa: CASSLAGGPYEQYF; cdr3_nt: TGTGCCAGCAGCTTGGCCGGGGGACCCTACGAGCAGTACTTC
v_call: TRBV9; j_call: TRBJ2-1; d_call: TRBD1; clone_size: -; cdr3_aa: CASSVETGVFGEQFF; cdr3_nt: TGTGCCAGCAGCGTAGAAACAGGGGTATTCGGTGAGCAGTTCTTC
v_call: TRBV9; j_call: TRBJ2-5; d_call: -; clone_size: -; cdr3_aa: CASSFGGETQYF; cdr3_nt: TGTGCCAGCAGCTTCGGTGGGGAGACCCAGTACTTC
v_call: TRBV5-6; j_call: TRBJ1-5; d_call: -; clone_size: -; cdr3_aa: CASTLGPTDNQPQHF; cdr3_nt: TGTGCCAGCACCCTAGGCCCCACGGATAATCAGCCCCAGCATTTT
v_call: TRBV7-3; j_call: TRBJ1-2; d_call: -; clone_size: -; cdr3_aa: CASSLSGSDYGYTF; cdr3_nt: TGTGCCAGCAGCTTATCGGGATCAGACTATGGCTACACCTTC
v_call: TRBV11-2; j_call: TRBJ2-7; d_call: -; clone_size: -; cdr3_aa: CASSFSSSYEQYF; cdr3_nt: TGTGCCAGCAGCTTTTCCAGCTCCTACGAGCAGTACTTC
v_call: TRBV12-5; j_call: TRBJ2-5; d_call: TRBD1; clone_size: -; cdr3_aa: CASGAPGTGNRQETQYF; cdr3_nt: TGTGCTAGTGGTGCACCCGGGACAGGAAACAGGCAAGAGACCCAGTACTTC
v_call: TRBV5-5; j_call: TRBJ1-1; d_call: -; clone_size: -; cdr3_aa: CASSFNRNTEAFF; cdr3_nt: TGTGCCAGCAGTTTCAATAGGAACACTGAAGCTTTCTTT
v_call: TRBV6-1; j_call: TRBJ2-7; d_call: TRBD2; clone_size: -; cdr3_aa: CASREAGGSYEQYF; cdr3_nt: TGTGCCAGCAGGGAAGCGGGGGGATCTTACGAGCAGTACTTC
v_call: TRBV6-5; j_call: TRBJ2-7; d_call: -; clone_size: -; cdr3_aa: CASTPPSSYEQYF; cdr3_nt: TGTGCCAGCACCCCTCCAAGCTCCTACGAGCAGTACTTC
v_call: TRBV6-5; j_call: TRBJ1-5; d_call: -; clone_size: few; cdr3_aa: CASSYSGPSQPQHF; cdr3_nt: TGTGCCAGCAGTTACTCGGGGCCTAGTCAGCCCCAGCATTTT
v_call: TRBV6-1; j_call: TRBJ1-6; d_call: -; clone_size: -; cdr3_aa: CASSGVWGGGSPLHF; cdr3_nt: TGTGCCAGCAGTGGTGTGTGGGGCGGCGGTTCACCCCTCCACTTT
v_call: TRBV27; j_call: TRBJ1-1; d_call: -; clone_size: -; cdr3_aa: CASSLRQGYTEAFF; cdr3_nt: TGTGCCAGCAGTTTACGGCAGGGCTACACTGAAGCTTTCTTT
v_call: TRBV30; j_call: TRBJ2-7; d_call: -; clone_size: few; cdr3_aa: CAWSQKVSLEQYF; cdr3_nt: TGTGCCTGGAGTCAGAAGGTCTCGTTGGAGCAGTACTTC
v_call: TRBV6-5; j_call: TRBJ2-7; d_call: -; clone_size: -; cdr3_aa: CASSYGDGTYEQYF; cdr3_nt: TGTGCCAGCAGTTACGGGGACGGGACCTACGAGCAGTACTTC
v_call: TRBV6-5; j_call: TRBJ2-5; d_call: -; clone_size: -; cdr3_aa: CASSYSFVSETQYF; cdr3_nt: TGTGCCAGCAGTTACTCCTTCGTGTCGGAGACCCAGTACTTC
v_call: TRBV30; j_call: TRBJ1-3; d_call: -; clone_size: -; cdr3_aa: CAWSVRVVPGNTIYF; cdr3_nt: TGTGCCTGGAGTGTACGTGTCGTCCCTGGAAACACCATATATTTT
v_call: TRBV6-5; j_call: TRBJ2-7; d_call: -; clone_size: -; cdr3_aa: CASSRTRREQYF; cdr3_nt: TGTGCCAGCAGCCGGACCCGGCGCGAGCAGTACTTC
v_call: TRBV6-1; j_call: TRBJ1-1; d_call: TRBD1; clone_size: -; cdr3_aa: CASSEVGTGEAFF; cdr3_nt: TGTGCCAGCAGTGAAGTGGGGACAGGGGAGGCTTTCTTT
v_call: TRBV19; j_call: TRBJ1-1; d_call: -; clone_size: -; cdr3_aa: CATHGGRRNTEAFF; cdr3_nt: TGTGCCACCCATGGCGGCAGGCGGAACACTGAAGCTTTCTTT
v_call: TRBV19; j_call: TRBJ2-7; d_call: -; clone_size: -; cdr3_aa: CASRDTGYSYEQYF; cdr3_nt: TGTGCCAGTAGAGACACAGGGTACTCCTACGAGCAGTACTTC
v_call: TRBV30; j_call: TRBJ2-3; d_call: -; clone_size: -; cdr3_aa: CAWTPRDREGDTQYF; cdr3_nt: TGTGCCTGGACCCCCCGAGACAGGGAGGGGGATACGCAGTATTTT
v_call: TRBV5-6; j_call: TRBJ2-1; d_call: -; clone_size: -; cdr3_aa: CASSISLAINEQFF; cdr3_nt: TGTGCCAGCAGCATATCTCTAGCTATCAATGAGCAGTTCTTC
v_call: TRBV18; j_call: TRBJ2-2; d_call: -; clone_size: -; cdr3_aa: CASSPLSVWDTGELFF; cdr3_nt: TGTGCCAGCTCACCACTAAGCGTGTGGGACACCGGGGAGCTGTTTTTT
v_call: TRBV11-2; j_call: TRBJ2-7; d_call: -; clone_size: -; cdr3_aa: CASSVWTALGQYF; cdr3_nt: TGTGCCAGCAGCGTATGGACGGCTTTAGGGCAGTACTTC
v_call: TRBV4-1; j_call: TRBJ2-7; d_call: -; clone_size: -; cdr3_aa: CASSQGGPGPYEQYF; cdr3_nt: TGCGCCAGCAGCCAAGGTGGCCCGGGGCCCTACGAGCAGTACTTC
v_call: TRBV18; j_call: TRBJ2-7; d_call: TRBD1; clone_size: -; cdr3_aa: CASSPRTGFYEQYF; cdr3_nt: TGTGCCAGCTCACCGCGGACAGGATTTTACGAGCAGTACTTC
v_call: TRBV25-1; j_call: TRBJ2-7; d_call: -; clone_size: -; cdr3_aa: CASSQKGWGEQYF; cdr3_nt: TGTGCCAGCAGCCAGAAGGGCTGGGGCGAGCAGTACTTC
v_call: TRBV6-5; j_call: TRBJ1-1; d_call: -; clone_size: -; cdr3_aa: CASSDWGNTEAFF; cdr3_nt: TGTGCCAGCAGTGACTGGGGGAACACTGAAGCTTTCTTT
v_call: TRBV6-5; j_call: TRBJ1-2; d_call: -; clone_size: -; cdr3_aa: CASSYSEGRGGYTF; cdr3_nt: TGTGCCAGCAGTTACTCAGAGGGCCGGGGTGGCTACACCTTC
v_call: TRBV5-4; j_call: TRBJ2-7; d_call: TRBD2; clone_size: -; cdr3_aa: CASNLAGGEQYF; cdr3_nt: TGTGCCAGCAATCTAGCGGGAGGCGAGCAGTACTTC
v_call: TRBV19; j_call: TRBJ2-1; d_call: -; clone_size: -; cdr3_aa: CASATGINSYNEQFF; cdr3_nt: TGTGCCAGCGCAACAGGTATTAATTCCTACAATGAGCAGTTCTTC
v_call: TRBV10-1; j_call: TRBJ2-5; d_call: -; clone_size: -; cdr3_aa: CASNKTVQETQYF; cdr3_nt: TGCGCCAGCAATAAGACAGTGCAAGAGACCCAGTACTTC
v_call: TRBV27; j_call: TRBJ1-1; d_call: -; clone_size: -; cdr3_aa: CATLGRNTEAFF; cdr3_nt: TGTGCCACCCTGGGAAGGAACACTGAAGCTTTCTTT
v_call: TRBV5-4; j_call: TRBJ2-5; d_call: -; clone_size: -; cdr3_aa: CASSLEGLKETQYF; cdr3_nt: TGTGCCAGCAGCTTAGAGGGCTTGAAAGAGACCCAGTACTTC
v_call: TRBV7-8; j_call: TRBJ2-7; d_call: TRBD1; clone_size: -; cdr3_aa: CASSYRDRSYEQYF; cdr3_nt: TGTGCCAGCAGCTACCGGGACAGGAGTTACGAGCAGTACTTC
v_call: TRBV6-1; j_call: TRBJ2-1; d_call: TRBD2; clone_size: -; cdr3_aa: CASSFSGSGNNEQFF; cdr3_nt: TGTGCCAGCAGTTTTAGCGGGAGTGGCAACAATGAGCAGTTCTTC
v_call: TRBV7-2; j_call: TRBJ1-2; d_call: -; clone_size: -; cdr3_aa: CASSQSRLDRPNYGYTF; cdr3_nt: TGTGCCAGCAGCCAATCCCGCCTGGACAGACCTAACTATGGCTACACCTTC
v_call: TRBV4-2; j_call: TRBJ2-7; d_call: TRBD2; clone_size: -; cdr3_aa: CASSQEGKGLGRYEQYF; cdr3_nt: TGTGCCAGCAGCCAAGAGGGGAAGGGACTAGGTCGGTACGAGCAGTACTTC